This paragraph reports one TCR beta chain. Germline V gene data show CDR1 as SGHRS and CDR2 as YFSETQ. The CDR3 is 15 amino acids. V lost 8 bases to trimming and J lost 0 bases; unmatched junction nucleotides: 7. Following RNA extraction, reverse transcription yielded cDNA that acted as the sequencing template. Profiling relied on immunoSEQ multiplex PCR, and the TCRdb table lists in-frame clones only, not all of them. Here the sample spans approximately 200,000 clones, more than 55% being singletons. This sample was included in a study of CD8+ T cells in alopecia areata. This sample's treatment: oral pan-JAK inhibitor, 5-10 mg twice daily. Sorting separated CD4+ and CD8+ T cells out of PBMCs.

The chain is built from TRBV5-1 and TRBJ2-1; TRBD2 matches at 8 bases. This material consisted of CD4+ T cells sorted from blood, taken at week 4, from a patient treated with tofacitinib. This clonotype originated in a human donor with alopecia areata. CDR3 loop: CASSRSGGSYNEQFF. The CDR3 bases are TGCGCCAGTTCTCGAAGCGGGGGCTCCTACAATGAGCAGTTCTTC.